The rows below give T cell receptor beta chains drawn from one sample of a study of response to subunit inactivated influenza vaccine. TCRdb processed the RT-PCR reads anew with MiXCR; each CDR3 protein has one entry. The table has 450,000 to 600,000 distinct CDR3 sequences, approximately 7.8% seen once. Source: PBMCs from blood, taken 23 months after vaccination. The receptors derive from a man between 50 and 69 years old who received an inactivated influenza vaccine. CDR3s include the opening cysteine and the closing phenylalanine or tryptophan. Each record gives: clone size, J gene, V gene, D gene, CDR3 protein, CDR3 DNA. The D gene is left open where the match is weak. Clone size is given for some rows only: seen once, a few or many times, or a class if the clone is expanded.

abundance: few
j_gene: TRBJ2-3
v_gene: TRBV6-1
d_gene: NA
CDR3aa: CASSQTQGLTDTQYF
CDR3nt: TGTGCCAGCAGCCAAACACAGGGACTAACAGATACGCAGTATTTT

abundance: few
j_gene: TRBJ2-7
v_gene: TRBV5-1
d_gene: TRBD1
CDR3aa: CASSSDRVNEQYF
CDR3nt: TGCGCCAGCAGCTCGGACAGGGTAAACGAGCAGTACTTC

abundance: few
j_gene: TRBJ1-1
v_gene: TRBV29-1
d_gene: TRBD1
CDR3aa: CSVESTGGANTEAFF
CDR3nt: TGCAGCGTTGAATCTACAGGGGGAGCGAACACTGAAGCTTTCTTT

abundance: many
j_gene: TRBJ2-7
v_gene: TRBV5-8
d_gene: NA
CDR3aa: CASSRGRTYEQYF
CDR3nt: TGTGCCAGCAGCCGGGGGAGGACCTACGAGCAGTACTTC

abundance: NA
j_gene: TRBJ2-7
v_gene: TRBV20-1
d_gene: TRBD2
CDR3aa: CSASASGSLYEQYF
CDR3nt: TGCAGTGCTAGCGCTAGCGGGAGTCTTTACGAGCAGTACTTC

abundance: NA
j_gene: TRBJ2-3
v_gene: TRBV15
d_gene: NA
CDR3aa: CATSRERGPPDTQYF
CDR3nt: TGTGCCACCAGCAGAGAAAGAGGTCCCCCAGATACGCAGTATTTT

abundance: many
j_gene: TRBJ2-1
v_gene: TRBV5-8
d_gene: TRBD2
CDR3aa: CASSPGTSGNRDNEQFF
CDR3nt: TGTGCCAGCAGCCCCGGGACTAGCGGGAATCGGGACAATGAGCAGTTCTTC

abundance: many
j_gene: TRBJ1-5
v_gene: TRBV12-3/TRBV12-4
d_gene: NA
CDR3aa: CASSFTGNQPQHF
CDR3nt: TGTGCCAGCAGTTTCACGGGGAATCAGCCCCAGCATTTT

abundance: few
j_gene: TRBJ2-3
v_gene: TRBV4-2
d_gene: NA
CDR3aa: CASSQEYTRGGGNTQYF
CDR3nt: TGTGCCAGCAGCCAAGAGTATACGCGCGGAGGGGGGAATACGCAGTATTTT

abundance: NA
j_gene: TRBJ2-7
v_gene: TRBV21-1
d_gene: NA
CDR3aa: CASSPVEGAYEQYF
CDR3nt: TGTGCCAGCAGCCCCGTTGAAGGGGCCTACGAGCAGTACTTC

abundance: many
j_gene: TRBJ2-7
v_gene: TRBV10-3
d_gene: NA
CDR3aa: CAISDIRGVSSEQYF
CDR3nt: TGTGCCATCAGTGATATAAGGGGGGTGTCATCCGAGCAGTACTTC

abundance: many
j_gene: TRBJ2-7
v_gene: TRBV4-2
d_gene: NA
CDR3aa: CASSQGLGDYEQYF
CDR3nt: TGTGCCAGCAGCCAAGGACTAGGGGACTACGAGCAGTACTTC

abundance: few
j_gene: TRBJ2-3
v_gene: TRBV20-1
d_gene: NA
CDR3aa: CSASVVDTQYF
CDR3nt: TGCAGTGCCTCAGTCGTGGATACGCAGTATTTT

abundance: few
j_gene: TRBJ2-7
v_gene: TRBV4-2
d_gene: TRBD2
CDR3aa: CASSQDWTSGSLDEQYF
CDR3nt: TGTGCCAGCAGCCAAGATTGGACTAGCGGGAGTCTGGACGAGCAGTACTTC

abundance: many
j_gene: TRBJ2-3
v_gene: TRBV4-3
d_gene: TRBD2
CDR3aa: CASSQEAGGFADTQYF
CDR3nt: TGCGCCAGCAGCCAAGAAGCGGGAGGATTTGCAGATACGCAGTATTTT

abundance: many
j_gene: TRBJ2-1
v_gene: TRBV3-1
d_gene: NA
CDR3aa: CASSPQTSSNEQFF
CDR3nt: TGTGCCAGCAGCCCCCAGACTAGTAGCAATGAGCAGTTCTTC

abundance: many
j_gene: TRBJ2-7
v_gene: TRBV6-5
d_gene: NA
CDR3aa: CASSYGGANYYEQYF
CDR3nt: TGTGCCAGCAGTTACGGGGGAGCCAACTACTACGAGCAGTACTTC

abundance: few
j_gene: TRBJ1-4
v_gene: TRBV9
d_gene: NA
CDR3aa: CASSVESGKLFF
CDR3nt: TGTGCCAGCAGCGTAGAATCCGGGAAACTGTTTTTT

abundance: few
j_gene: TRBJ2-5
v_gene: TRBV7-2
d_gene: NA
CDR3aa: CASSLMAAQYF
CDR3nt: TGTGCCAGCAGCTTAATGGCCGCCCAGTACTTC

abundance: few
j_gene: TRBJ1-2
v_gene: TRBV4-3
d_gene: NA
CDR3aa: CASSQDSQTANYGYTF
CDR3nt: TGCGCCAGCAGCCAAGATTCCCAGACCGCTAACTATGGCTACACCTTC

abundance: many
j_gene: TRBJ2-2
v_gene: TRBV19
d_gene: NA
CDR3aa: CASSIGPNTGELFF
CDR3nt: TGTGCCAGTAGTATAGGACCTAACACCGGGGAGCTGTTTTTT

abundance: few
j_gene: TRBJ2-7
v_gene: TRBV10-3
d_gene: NA
CDR3aa: CAISAAPYEQYF
CDR3nt: TGTGCCATCAGTGCAGCTCCCTACGAGCAGTACTTC

abundance: many
j_gene: TRBJ2-7
v_gene: TRBV5-1
d_gene: NA
CDR3aa: CASSLSVTEIDEQYF
CDR3nt: TGCGCCAGCAGCTTGAGCGTCACAGAGATCGACGAGCAGTACTTC

abundance: few
j_gene: TRBJ2-4
v_gene: TRBV20-1
d_gene: NA
CDR3aa: CSARDRATALAKNIQYF
CDR3nt: TGCAGTGCTAGAGATCGTGCTACAGCGCTAGCCAAAAACATTCAGTACTTC

abundance: NA
j_gene: TRBJ2-1
v_gene: TRBV4-3
d_gene: TRBD2
CDR3aa: CASSQKISGGAVEQFF
CDR3nt: TGCGCCAGCAGCCAAAAGATTAGCGGGGGGGCCGTTGAGCAGTTCTTC

abundance: NA
j_gene: TRBJ1-5
v_gene: TRBV6-1
d_gene: NA
CDR3aa: CASSEASGGHSNQPQHF
CDR3nt: TGTGCCAGCAGTGAAGCGAGCGGGGGACATAGCAATCAGCCCCAGCATTTT

abundance: many
j_gene: TRBJ2-3
v_gene: TRBV6-5
d_gene: TRBD1
CDR3aa: CASSYDRGPTNTQYF
CDR3nt: TGTGCCAGCAGTTATGACAGGGGACCCACGAATACGCAGTATTTT

abundance: few
j_gene: TRBJ1-6
v_gene: TRBV6-1
d_gene: TRBD1
CDR3aa: CASSENTGGNSPLHF
CDR3nt: TGTGCCAGCAGTGAAAATACAGGGGGAAATTCACCCCTCCACTTT

abundance: few
j_gene: TRBJ2-1
v_gene: TRBV7-9
d_gene: TRBD2
CDR3aa: CASSFASGSYNEQFF
CDR3nt: TGTGCCAGCAGCTTTGCTAGCGGGAGCTACAATGAGCAGTTCTTC

abundance: many
j_gene: TRBJ2-5
v_gene: TRBV3-1
d_gene: TRBD2
CDR3aa: CASSQGLAGKETQYF
CDR3nt: TGTGCCAGCAGCCAAGGACTAGCGGGTAAAGAGACCCAGTACTTC

abundance: NA
j_gene: TRBJ1-4
v_gene: TRBV27
d_gene: TRBD1
CDR3aa: CASSLYQGAGNEKLFF
CDR3nt: TGTGCCAGCAGTTTATACCAGGGGGCCGGTAATGAAAAACTGTTTTTT

abundance: few
j_gene: TRBJ2-3
v_gene: TRBV29-1
d_gene: TRBD2
CDR3aa: CSVEVLAGGDTQYF
CDR3nt: TGCAGCGTTGAAGTACTAGCGGGGGGAGATACGCAGTATTTT

abundance: many
j_gene: TRBJ2-5
v_gene: TRBV12-3/TRBV12-4
d_gene: TRBD2
CDR3aa: CASSPSGRAQETQYF
CDR3nt: TGTGCCAGCAGTCCTAGCGGGAGGGCTCAAGAGACCCAGTACTTC

abundance: few
j_gene: TRBJ2-6
v_gene: TRBV5-1
d_gene: NA
CDR3aa: CASSFEAVAFSGANVLTF
CDR3nt: TGCGCCAGCAGCTTCGAGGCAGTTGCCTTCTCTGGGGCCAACGTCCTGACTTTC

abundance: few
j_gene: TRBJ2-7
v_gene: TRBV20-1
d_gene: NA
CDR3aa: CSAKGTKGSSYEQYF
CDR3nt: TGCAGTGCCAAGGGCACGAAGGGGAGCTCCTACGAGCAGTACTTC

abundance: many
j_gene: TRBJ2-3
v_gene: TRBV6-2/TRBV6-3
d_gene: TRBD2
CDR3aa: CASKDTSGATDTQYF
CDR3nt: TGTGCCAGCAAAGATACTAGCGGGGCCACAGATACGCAGTATTTT

abundance: many
j_gene: TRBJ2-1
v_gene: TRBV3-1
d_gene: TRBD1
CDR3aa: CASSSRTGVDEQFF
CDR3nt: TGTGCCAGCAGCTCTCGGACAGGGGTCGATGAGCAGTTCTTC

abundance: few
j_gene: TRBJ2-7
v_gene: TRBV2
d_gene: TRBD2
CDR3aa: CASSERGGAYEQYF
CDR3nt: TGTGCCAGCAGTGAACGTGGGGGGGCCTACGAGCAGTACTTC

abundance: few
j_gene: TRBJ1-1
v_gene: TRBV4-3
d_gene: NA
CDR3aa: CASSQEGSPQGEAFF
CDR3nt: TGCGCCAGCAGCCAAGAGGGGTCTCCCCAGGGCGAAGCTTTCTTT

abundance: NA
j_gene: TRBJ1-2
v_gene: TRBV7-2
d_gene: NA
CDR3aa: CASSEQGISGGYTF
CDR3nt: TGTGCCAGCAGCGAACAGGGTATCTCTGGAGGCTACACCTTC

abundance: many
j_gene: TRBJ2-1
v_gene: TRBV5-1
d_gene: NA
CDR3aa: CASSLEQAEQFF
CDR3nt: TGCGCCAGCAGCTTGGAACAGGCTGAGCAGTTCTTC

abundance: few
j_gene: TRBJ2-1
v_gene: TRBV5-6
d_gene: NA
CDR3aa: CASSSLGVQLPDNEQFF
CDR3nt: TGTGCCAGCAGCTCCCTTGGGGTTCAATTACCAGACAATGAGCAGTTCTTC

abundance: many
j_gene: TRBJ2-5
v_gene: TRBV28
d_gene: TRBD1
CDR3aa: CASSLGQRTGAVETQYF
CDR3nt: TGTGCCAGCAGTTTAGGCCAAAGGACAGGGGCTGTGGAGACCCAGTACTTC

abundance: many
j_gene: TRBJ2-7
v_gene: TRBV5-6
d_gene: TRBD2
CDR3aa: CASSIPAGGSGYEQYF
CDR3nt: TGTGCCAGCAGCATCCCTGCTGGCGGGAGTGGGTACGAGCAGTACTTC

abundance: NA
j_gene: TRBJ2-3
v_gene: TRBV3-1
d_gene: TRBD1
CDR3aa: CAVQGASTDTQYF
CDR3nt: TGTGCCGTACAGGGGGCGAGCACAGATACGCAGTATTTT

abundance: once
j_gene: TRBJ2-4
v_gene: TRBV20-1
d_gene: TRBD2
CDR3aa: CSAQRGGPKNIQYF
CDR3nt: TGCAGTGCTCAGCGGGGGGGCCCCAAAAACATTCAGTACTTC

abundance: NA
j_gene: TRBJ2-5
v_gene: TRBV18
d_gene: NA
CDR3aa: CASSPRGKETQYF
CDR3nt: TGTGCCAGCTCACCCCGGGGAAAAGAGACCCAGTACTTC

abundance: many
j_gene: TRBJ1-2
v_gene: TRBV28
d_gene: NA
CDR3aa: CASAGSSLNYGYTF
CDR3nt: TGTGCCAGCGCGGGGTCGTCCCTAAACTATGGCTACACCTTC

abundance: few
j_gene: TRBJ2-7
v_gene: TRBV20-1
d_gene: NA
CDR3aa: CSASALGQVHEQYF
CDR3nt: TGCAGTGCTAGCGCTCTGGGACAAGTCCACGAGCAGTACTTC

abundance: many
j_gene: TRBJ2-3
v_gene: TRBV6-6
d_gene: TRBD1
CDR3aa: CASSSTGDTQYF
CDR3nt: TGTGCCAGCAGTTCCACAGGGGACACGCAGTATTTT

abundance: NA
j_gene: TRBJ1-5
v_gene: TRBV28
d_gene: TRBD1
CDR3aa: CASSSPQGINQPQHF
CDR3nt: TGTGCCAGCAGTTCCCCACAGGGGATCAATCAGCCCCAGCATTTT

abundance: few
j_gene: TRBJ1-3
v_gene: TRBV12-3/TRBV12-4
d_gene: NA
CDR3aa: CASSFSVGRRSGNTIYF
CDR3nt: TGTGCCAGCAGTTTTTCTGTGGGGAGAAGATCCGGAAACACCATATATTTT

abundance: many
j_gene: TRBJ1-1
v_gene: TRBV12-3/TRBV12-4
d_gene: NA
CDR3aa: CASTLQGNTEAFF
CDR3nt: TGTGCCAGCACTTTACAGGGGAACACTGAAGCTTTCTTT

abundance: NA
j_gene: TRBJ1-2
v_gene: TRBV29-1
d_gene: NA
CDR3aa: CSVETGEKYGYTF
CDR3nt: TGCAGCGTTGAAACCGGGGAGAAGTATGGCTACACCTTC

abundance: few
j_gene: TRBJ2-1
v_gene: TRBV4-2
d_gene: TRBD2
CDR3aa: CASSQGTSGLYNEQFF
CDR3nt: TGTGCCAGCAGCCAAGGCACTAGCGGGTTATACAATGAGCAGTTCTTC

abundance: NA
j_gene: TRBJ2-5
v_gene: TRBV5-1
d_gene: TRBD1
CDR3aa: CASPRTGDTQETQYF
CDR3nt: TGCGCCAGCCCCAGGACAGGCGATACCCAAGAGACCCAGTACTTC

abundance: NA
j_gene: TRBJ2-5
v_gene: TRBV27
d_gene: TRBD2
CDR3aa: CASSLSVAGTETQYF
CDR3nt: TGTGCCAGCAGTTTATCGGTAGCGGGGACAGAGACCCAGTACTTC

abundance: many
j_gene: TRBJ2-1
v_gene: TRBV15
d_gene: TRBD2
CDR3aa: CATRGSSLAGFPSNEQFF
CDR3nt: TGTGCCACCAGAGGGTCGAGTCTAGCGGGATTTCCGAGCAATGAGCAGTTCTTC

abundance: many
j_gene: TRBJ2-2
v_gene: TRBV29-1
d_gene: NA
CDR3aa: CSVANAGAVGELFF
CDR3nt: TGCAGCGTTGCTAACGCAGGGGCCGTCGGGGAGCTGTTTTTT